This T cell receptor beta chain was captured in a study of cytomegalovirus exposure and HLA in healthy donors. Overall study context: 81% of around 400 genotyped donors fell in the Caucasian-associated ancestry cluster.

Use of 60 Vbeta and 13 Jbeta primers characterized the PCR. Only in-frame clones appear in the TCRdb table, and some are missing; sequencing was by immunoSEQ multiplex PCR. The top ten hold approximately 1.4% of the sample, which has about 94,000 clones, approximately 76% seen once. The sequenced material came from PBMCs. This TCR derives from a male donor in good health and CMV-seronegative.

CDR3 in DNA: TGTGCCAGCAGTCAACATGCTGAAAAACTGTTTTTT. Translated, it gives CASSQHAEKLFF. The rearrangement links TRBV21-1 to TRBJ1-4; the table's D call, TRBD1, was not checked against the DNA. TRBV21-1 is deemed a pseudogene. This CDR3 region has 12 residues.